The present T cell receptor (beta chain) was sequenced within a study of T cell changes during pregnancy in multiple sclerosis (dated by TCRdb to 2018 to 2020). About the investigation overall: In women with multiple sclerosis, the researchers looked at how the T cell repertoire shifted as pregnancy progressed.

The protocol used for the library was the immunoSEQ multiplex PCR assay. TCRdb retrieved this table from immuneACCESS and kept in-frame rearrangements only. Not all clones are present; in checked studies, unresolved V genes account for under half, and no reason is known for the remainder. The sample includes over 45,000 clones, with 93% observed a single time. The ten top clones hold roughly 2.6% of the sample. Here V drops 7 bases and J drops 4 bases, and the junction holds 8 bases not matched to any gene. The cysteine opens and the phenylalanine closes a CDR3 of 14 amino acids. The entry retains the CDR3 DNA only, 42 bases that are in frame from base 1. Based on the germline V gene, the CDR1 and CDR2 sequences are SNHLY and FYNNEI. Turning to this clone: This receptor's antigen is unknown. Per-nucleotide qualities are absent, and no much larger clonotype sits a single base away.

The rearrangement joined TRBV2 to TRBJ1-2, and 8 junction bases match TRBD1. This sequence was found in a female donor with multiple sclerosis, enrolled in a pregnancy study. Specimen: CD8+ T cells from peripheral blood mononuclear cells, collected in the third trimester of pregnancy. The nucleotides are TGTGCCAGCAATAAGGACAGGGTAGGCTATGGCTACACCTTC. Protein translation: CASNKDRVGYGYTF.